This T cell receptor beta chain was profiled in a study of cytomegalovirus exposure and HLA in healthy donors. Points from the study as a whole: Most TCR sequences showed up rarely, but some public TCRs showed up in many donors.

V gave up 1 base and J gave up 5 bases, with 14 bases separating them. Looked up from germline, CDR1 is SGHTA and CDR2 is FQGNSA. The CDR3 runs 15 residues. Produced via immunoSEQ multiplex PCR; TCRdb's table is partial and in-frame only. Of some 120,000 clones listed, roughly 89% were seen once; the top ten hold 1.1%. Points on this clone: Its antigen is not known.

It was the approximately 120-subject validation cohort, separate from the approximately 670-subject first cohort, to which the donors belonged. This chain links TRBV7-2 with TRBJ1-1, with TRBD1 as a possible D gene (5 bases). The sequence was obtained from a woman in her late teens or twenties in good health and CMV-seronegative. Source material: PBMCs. For the CDR3, the DNA is TGTGCCAGCAGCTTAGTGGGGGGTCGGAAAACTGAAGCTTTCTTT. Amino acids: CASSLVGGRKTEAFF. The entire variable domain, with the rest obtained from reference TRBV7-2 and TRBJ1-1, is as follows: GAGVSQSPSNKVTEKGKDVELRCDPISGHTALYWYRQSLGQGLEFLIYFQGNSAPDKSGLPSDRFSAERTGGSVSTLTIQRTQQEDSAVYLCASSLVGGRKTEAFFGQGTRLTVV.